A single sample is the source of the 10 T cell receptor beta chains below, sequenced in a study of regulatory T cells in long-lasting Graves disease. Described time point: persistent/refractory GD, antithyroid drugs over 5 years with positive TRAb. Preparation of the TCR library used RNA extracted from PBMCs. Arm-PCR of CDR3 regions with iRepertoire HTBI primers generated TCR beta libraries. TCRdb analysed the multiplex PCR reads with MiXCR anew, one entry per CDR3 protein. There are 400,000 or so distinct CDR3 sequences in the sample; 23% occur only once, and roughly 28% lies in the top ten. The sequenced sample was peripheral blood mononuclear cells (PBMCs), obtained when the disease was refractory, from a patient treated with antithyroid drugs. Receptors originate from a female donor with Graves disease.

The V call is TRBV6-1, the J call TRBJ2-2; D remains ambiguous. V was clipped by 7 bases and J by 3 bases, with 12 bases between them. There are 14 residues in the CDR3. CDR1 is MNHNS and CDR2 is SASEGT in the germline V gene. The CDR3 DNA is TGTGCCAGCAATGGTGAAGGCCACACCGGGGAGCTGTTTTTT. This sequence encodes CASNGEGHTGELFF.

The table lists this clonotype with a few counts. The V and J genes are TRBV6-5 and TRBJ2-5; the D is unclear. The V end was cut by 1 base, the J end by 3 bases, with 15 bases between. CDR1 and CDR2 (germline): MNHEY, SVGAGI. There are 16 residues in the CDR3. The CDR3 DNA reads as TGTGCCAGCAGTTACTTCAACCCTCGGGTCGAAGAGACCCAGTACTTC. Protein: CASSYFNPRVEETQYF.

This clonotype was found a few times. The chain carries TRBV15 and TRBJ2-2; a weak D match, TRBD2 (6 bases). The ends were cut back, 0 bases at V and 4 bases at J, with 18 bases in the middle. This CDR3 comprises 18 residues. CDR1 LNHNV and CDR2 YYDKDF come from the germline V gene (reference sequence). CDR3 sequence reads: CATSRDSGGVGATGELFF. The DNA for the CDR3 is TGTGCCACCAGCAGAGATTCCGGGGGAGTGGGCGCCACCGGGGAGCTGTTTTTT.

The genes are TRBV29-1 and TRBJ1-2, with no clear D. CDR1 and CDR2 from the germline V gene are SQVTM and ANQGSEA. The CDR3 sequence is 12 residues long. V was shortened by 1 base and J by 4 bases, with 7 bases between the two germline ends. This chain's CDR3 is CSVEGHLYGYTF. The CDR3 coding sequence is TGCAGCGTTGAAGGTCACCTCTATGGCTACACCTTC.

A word on this clonotype: This may come from a read error, since a much larger clone is one base off. CDR3 in amino acids: CATTRGQGNGYTF. DNA for the CDR3: TGTGCCACGACCCGGGGACAGGGAAATGGCTACACCTTC. The chain joins TRBV2 to TRBJ1-2; 9 nucleotides align to TRBD1. Per the germline V gene, CDR1 is SNHLY and CDR2 is FYNNEI. The CDR3 totals 13 residues. The V segment lost 10 bases and the J segment 6 bases; nucleotides outside the gene matches: 9.

The V and J genes are TRBV12-3 or TRBV12-4 and TRBJ2-1; D is undetermined. V was clipped by 3 bases and J by 5 bases, with 5 bases between them. The CDR3 consists of 12 residues. DNA of the CDR3: TGTGCCAGCAGTTTCTCGCACAATGAGCAGTTCTTC. Encoded protein: CASSFSHNEQFF.

This chain connects TRBV19 to TRBJ1-5; TRBD1 agrees at 7 bases. The CDR3 is 12 amino acids. The junction had 2 bases not matched to a gene; V was cut back by 5 bases and J by 7 bases. Germline V gene data show CDR1 as LNHDA and CDR2 as SQIVND (reference sequence). CDR3 nucleotide sequence: TGTGCCAGTAGTGTGGGACAGCAGCCCCAGCATTTT. It codes for CASSVGQQPQHF.

This clonotype occurred a few times. V and J are TRBV5-1 and TRBJ1-5; tentative D call: TRBD1 (6 bases). The CDR3 has 16 amino acids. Germline CDR1 and CDR2: SGHRS and YFSETQ. The germline V and J ends were trimmed by 1 base and 4 bases, with 15 bases remaining between them. DNA for the CDR3: TGCGCCAGCAGCTTGACTCGGGACAACCCGAATCAGCCCCAGCATTTT. It codes for CASSLTRDNPNQPQHF.

There are a few counts of this clonotype. The chain uses TRBV25-1 and TRBJ2-5; D possibly corresponds to TRBD2 (6 bases). Germline CDR1 and CDR2: MGHDK and SYGVNS. The CDR3 totals 16 residues. Trimming shortened V by 7 bases and J by 6 bases, and 24 bases separated the two germline ends. The CDR3 nucleotides are TGTGCCAGCACCTCCCCACAGGAGGGCCCGACTAAGACCCAGTACTTC. Its protein product is CASTSPQEGPTKTQYF.

At least ten counts were recorded for this clonotype. This chain joins TRBV6-1 and TRBJ2-7; 11 bases match TRBD2. The V and J ends lost 6 bases and 2 bases, in that order; junction bases with no gene match: 6. The CDR3 has 15 amino acids. Germline V gives CDR1 MNHNS, CDR2 SASEGT. CDR3 sequence reads: CASRAPGLAAYEQYF. DNA of the CDR3: TGTGCCAGCAGGGCCCCGGGACTAGCGGCCTACGAGCAGTACTTC.